This TCR beta chain is drawn from a study of blood T cell repertoires in COVID-19. The table came from immunoSEQ multiplex PCR; TCRdb's copy has only in-frame clones and leaves some out. The sample contains fewer than 150,000 clones, 75% to 90% of which appear only once. Cohort 3 donors were reported recovered after two negative PCRs, clearance, or symptom resolution. This clonotype was obtained from a man aged 25-45 years who had recovered from COVID-19. Sample: PBMCs or T cells enriched from blood (not recorded which).

The CDR3 is CAISEPGQNYGYTF. The CDR3 DNA follows: TGTGCCATCAGTGAGCCAGGACAGAACTATGGCTACACCTTC. The J gene is TRBJ1-2, the V gene TRBV10-3; D is perhaps TRBD1 (6 bases). This CDR3 region has 14 residues. V was clipped by 2 bases and J by 2 bases, with 9 bases between them. Germline assignment: CDR1 ENHRY and CDR2 SYGVKD.